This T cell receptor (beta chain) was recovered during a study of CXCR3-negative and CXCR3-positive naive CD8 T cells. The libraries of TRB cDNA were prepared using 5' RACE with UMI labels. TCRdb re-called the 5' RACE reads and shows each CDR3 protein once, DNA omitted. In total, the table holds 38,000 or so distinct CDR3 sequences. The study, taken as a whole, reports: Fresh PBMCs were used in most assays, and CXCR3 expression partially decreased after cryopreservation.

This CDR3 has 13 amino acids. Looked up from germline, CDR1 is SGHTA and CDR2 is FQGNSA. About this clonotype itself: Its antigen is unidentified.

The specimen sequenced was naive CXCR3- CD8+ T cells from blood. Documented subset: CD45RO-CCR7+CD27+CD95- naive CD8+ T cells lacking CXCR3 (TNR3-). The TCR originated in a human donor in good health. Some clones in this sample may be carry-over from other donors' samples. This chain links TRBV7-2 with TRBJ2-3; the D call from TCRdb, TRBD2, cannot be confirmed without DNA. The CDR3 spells CASSHGTWDTQYF.